Following are 4 T cell receptor beta chains from one sample sequenced in a study of regulatory T cells in long-lasting Graves disease. Indicated time point: persistent/refractory GD, antithyroid drugs over 5 years with positive TRAb. From PBMCs, RNA was extracted and then used to make the TCR library. Combining iRepertoire HTBI primers with Arm-PCR of CDR3 regions, the authors built TCR beta libraries. TCRdb used MiXCR to reprocess the multiplex PCR reads, holding one entry per CDR3 protein. The sample contains over 650,000 distinct CDR3 sequences, 25% to 30% of which appear only once. The sample was peripheral blood mononuclear cells (PBMCs), taken when the disease was refractory, from a patient treated with antithyroid drugs. The receptors here all came from a female donor with Graves disease.

V is TRBV20-1 and J is TRBJ2-5; 8 positions match TRBD2. CDR3 size: 18 residues. Germline loops: CDR1 DFQATT, CDR2 SNEGSKA (reference sequence). V was pared by 3 bases and J by 1 base, with 16 bases of the junction left unmatched. The CDR3 protein is CSARERRRSGSGQETQYF. The DNA of the CDR3 is TGCAGTGCTAGGGAGAGGAGACGGAGCGGGAGTGGCCAAGAGACCCAGTACTTC.

This clonotype has only a few counts. The V and J genes are TRBV5-5 and TRBJ2-5; D is uncertain. The germline V gene has CDR1 SGHKS and CDR2 YYEKEE (reference sequence). V dropped 4 bases and J dropped 4 bases, with 8 bases sitting between them. The CDR3 is 12 residues long. CDR3 amino acids: CASSGFVETQYF. As DNA, the CDR3 is TGTGCCAGCAGCGGGTTTGTAGAGACCCAGTACTTC.

The J gene is TRBJ1-1, the V gene TRBV19; TRBD1 might be the D (6 bases). Germline-derived CDR1 and CDR2 are LNHDA and SQIVND (reference sequence). V lost 4 bases, J lost 5 bases, and 17 bases lay in between. This CDR3 region has 15 residues. CDR3 amino acids: CASSKLRDMGTEAFF. DNA for the CDR3: TGTGCCAGTAGTAAGTTGCGGGACATGGGAACTGAAGCTTTCTTT. Full variable domain (remainder filled in from reference TRBV19 and TRBJ1-1): DGGITQSPKYLFRKEGQNVTLSCEQNLNHDAMYWYRQDPGQGLRLIYYSQIVNDFQKGDIAEGYSVSREKKESFPLTVTSAQKNPTAFYLCASSKLRDMGTEAFFGQGTRLTVV.

The chain joins TRBV19 to TRBJ1-5, with D unclear. V shed 6 bases and J shed 4 bases, with 16 bases lying between them. Germline V CDR1 and CDR2: LNHDA, SQIVND (reference sequence). The CDR3 runs 15 residues. DNA of the CDR3: TGTGCCAGTAGGACCACGACGGGAAGTAATCAGCCCCAGCATTTT. It encodes CASRTTTGSNQPQHF.